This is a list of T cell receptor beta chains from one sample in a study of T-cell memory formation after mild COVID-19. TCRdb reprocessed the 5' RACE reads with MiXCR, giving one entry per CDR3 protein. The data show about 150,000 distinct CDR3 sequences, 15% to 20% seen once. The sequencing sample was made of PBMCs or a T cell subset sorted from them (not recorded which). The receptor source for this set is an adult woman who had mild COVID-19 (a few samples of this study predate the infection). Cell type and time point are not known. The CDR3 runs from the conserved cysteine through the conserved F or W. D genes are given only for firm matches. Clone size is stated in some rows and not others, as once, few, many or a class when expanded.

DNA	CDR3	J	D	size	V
TGTGCCAGCAGTTTCAGCAGGCGGGCTTTCTTT	CASSFSRRAFF	TRBJ1-1	.	.	TRBV12-3/TRBV12-4
TGCGCCAGCAGCTTGGGGGACAGGGTGGACGAGCAGTACTTC	CASSLGDRVDEQYF	TRBJ2-7	TRBD1	.	TRBV5-1
TGTGCCAGCAGTTTGTCGGTAGGAAGGCGTGAAAAACTGTTTTTT	CASSLSVGRREKLFF	TRBJ1-4	.	few	TRBV12-3/TRBV12-4
TGCAGCCAGACTAGCGAGGCAGATACGCAGTATTTT	CSQTSEADTQYF	TRBJ2-3	TRBD2	few	TRBV29-1
TGTGCCAGCAGTCCGCCACCGTTTGGGACTGAAGCTTTCTTT	CASSPPPFGTEAFF	TRBJ1-1	.	.	TRBV12-3/TRBV12-4
TGTGCCAGCAGTCCGAATGGGATCGGGAACCCCAACACAGATACGCAGTATTTT	CASSPNGIGNPNTDTQYF	TRBJ2-3	.	few	TRBV25-1
TGTGCCAGCTCACCACTAGACAGGGGCGGCGAGCAGTACTTC	CASSPLDRGGEQYF	TRBJ2-7	TRBD1	few	TRBV18
TGTGCCAGCAGCCGTGACCAGGGAATCCAAGAGACCCAGTACTTC	CASSRDQGIQETQYF	TRBJ2-5	.	once	TRBV12-3/TRBV12-4
TGTGCCAGCAGACAAGAGTGGCCTCAGAACACTGAAGCTTTCTTT	CASRQEWPQNTEAFF	TRBJ1-1	.	few	TRBV12-3/TRBV12-4
TGCGCCAGCAGCCCCAACGGGGCCACCGGGGAGCTGTTTTTT	CASSPNGATGELFF	TRBJ2-2	.	few	TRBV5-1
TGTGCCAGTAGATCTACCGGGACAGGGCAAGAGACCCAGTACTTC	CASRSTGTGQETQYF	TRBJ2-5	TRBD1	.	TRBV19
TGCAGTGCCCCTCGGGTAGATACGCAGTATTTT	CSAPRVDTQYF	TRBJ2-3	.	few	TRBV20-1
TGCGCCAGCAGCTTGGCCGTAAAAACGGGAGGGGAGAATGAGCAGTTCTTC	CASSLAVKTGGENEQFF	TRBJ2-1	TRBD2	.	TRBV5-1
TGTGCCAGCAGCCCTGGACTGTACGAGCAGTACTTC	CASSPGLYEQYF	TRBJ2-7	.	many	TRBV5-5
TGTGCCAGCAGGGCAGGGTTTTCGGATACGCAGTATTTT	CASRAGFSDTQYF	TRBJ2-3	.	.	TRBV12-3/TRBV12-4
TGTGCCAGCAGTGAGGTCCCGGGACAGGCTATGGAGCAGTACTTC	CASSEVPGQAMEQYF	TRBJ2-7	TRBD1	.	TRBV6-1
TGTGCCACCAGTGATGACGAGTGGACGGACATTCAGTACTTC	CATSDDEWTDIQYF	TRBJ2-4	.	.	TRBV24-1
TGCAGTGCTAGCCAGGATTTCTCTGGGGCCAACGTCCTGACTTTC	CSASQDFSGANVLTF	TRBJ2-6	.	.	TRBV20-1
TGTGCCAGCAGGTGGAAAGGGGGCGCCGGGTCTGAGCAGTTCTTC	CASRWKGGAGSEQFF	TRBJ2-1	TRBD1	few	TRBV12-3/TRBV12-4